This T cell receptor beta chain originates from a study of molecular identifiers for immune sequencing clone quantification. Making the bulk TCR libraries relied on previously described methods and listed TCR primers. TCRdb passed the PCR reads through MiXCR, listing each CDR3 protein once. The data contain about 640,000 distinct CDR3 sequences, just under 20% of them singletons. Sorted naive CD8 T cells, about 17,000 to 1,000,000, were sequenced from 10%, 30% or 50% RNA. A CD8+CD4-CCR7+CD45RA+ phenotype served as the sorting definition for naive CD8 T cells. Germline loops: CDR1 SNHLY, CDR2 FYNNEI. This CDR3 is 11 amino acids long. V lost 6 bases, J lost 6 bases, and 2 bases stayed unmatched. Findings and limits, study-wide: Highly expanded clone sizes could end up underestimated if a barcode were shared by identical TCR molecules.

This clonotype was counted at least ten times. Its cognate antigen is unknown. The source of this sequence is a human donor in good health. Some libraries in this study had Jurkat cell RNA spiked in. This sequence joins TRBV2 and TRBJ2-7, with 7 nucleotides matching TRBD1. What was sequenced was naive CD8+ T cells from blood, with Jurkat cell RNA spiked in. Subset denoted: FACS-sorted CD8+CD4-CCR7+CD45RA+ naive T cells. The CDR3 is CASSTGAEQYF. The DNA for the CDR3 is TGTGCCAGCAGCACAGGGGCCGAGCAGTACTTC.